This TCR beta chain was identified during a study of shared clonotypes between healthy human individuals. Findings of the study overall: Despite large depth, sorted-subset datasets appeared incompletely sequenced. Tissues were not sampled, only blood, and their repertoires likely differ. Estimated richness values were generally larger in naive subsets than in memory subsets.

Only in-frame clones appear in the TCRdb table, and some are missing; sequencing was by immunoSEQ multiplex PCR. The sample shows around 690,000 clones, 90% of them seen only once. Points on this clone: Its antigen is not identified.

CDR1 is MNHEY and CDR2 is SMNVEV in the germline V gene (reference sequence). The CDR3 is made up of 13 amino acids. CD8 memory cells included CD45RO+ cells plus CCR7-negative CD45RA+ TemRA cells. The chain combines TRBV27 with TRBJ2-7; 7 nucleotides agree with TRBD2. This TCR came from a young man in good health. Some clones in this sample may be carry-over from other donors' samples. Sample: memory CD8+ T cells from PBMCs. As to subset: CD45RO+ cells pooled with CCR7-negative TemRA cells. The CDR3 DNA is TGTGGGGTGGGGAGGGGCAGGACCTACGAGCAGTACTTC. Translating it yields CGVGRGRTYEQYF.